This T cell receptor (beta chain) was profiled in a study of shared clonotypes between healthy human individuals. The CDR3 spans 13 residues. Germline CDR1 is SEHNR and CDR2 is FQNEAQ (reference sequence). V was cut by 1 base and J by 1 base, with 4 bases left in between. Approximately 100 million PBMCs served as the genomic DNA source for unsorted samples. Sequencing was performed with immunoSEQ multiplex PCR; in TCRdb, only in-frame clones are kept and a portion is missing. The data contain about 480,000 clones, 75% to 80% of them singletons. This clone was counted once. This likely stems from a read error, as it lies one base from a far larger clone. Other DNA sequences in the same sample also yield this CDR3.

Sequencing was performed on PBMCs. The TCR sequence derives from a middle-aged woman in good health. Some clones in this sample may be carry-over from other donors' samples. The J gene is TRBJ1-1, the V gene TRBV7-9, with D uncertain. The CDR3 protein is CASSLVENTEAFF. The CDR3 bases are TGTGCCAGCAGCTTAGTGGAGAACACTGAAGCTTTCTTT.